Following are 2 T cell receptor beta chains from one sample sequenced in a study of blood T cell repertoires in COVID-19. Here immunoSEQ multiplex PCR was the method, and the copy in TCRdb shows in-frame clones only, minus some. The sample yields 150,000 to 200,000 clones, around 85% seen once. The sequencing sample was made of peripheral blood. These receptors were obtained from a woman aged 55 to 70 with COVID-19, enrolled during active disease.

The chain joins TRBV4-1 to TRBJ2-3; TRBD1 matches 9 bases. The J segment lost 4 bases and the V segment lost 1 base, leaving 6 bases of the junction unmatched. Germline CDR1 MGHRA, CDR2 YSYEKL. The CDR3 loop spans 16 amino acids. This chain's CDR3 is CASSQVPTGGSDTQYF. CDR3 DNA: TGCGCCAGCAGCCAAGTACCGACAGGGGGGTCAGATACGCAGTATTTT.

The CDR3 DNA is TGTGCCAGCAGCCTGGGACTTTCGAGTCAAGAGACCCAGTACTTC. As protein: CASSLGLSSQETQYF. The chain recombines TRBV11-3 with TRBJ2-5; perhaps TRBD2 as D (6 bases). Germline V gives CDR1 SGHNT, CDR2 YENEEA. The CDR3 contains 15 residues. V dropped 5 bases and J dropped 2 bases, with 15 bases sitting between them.